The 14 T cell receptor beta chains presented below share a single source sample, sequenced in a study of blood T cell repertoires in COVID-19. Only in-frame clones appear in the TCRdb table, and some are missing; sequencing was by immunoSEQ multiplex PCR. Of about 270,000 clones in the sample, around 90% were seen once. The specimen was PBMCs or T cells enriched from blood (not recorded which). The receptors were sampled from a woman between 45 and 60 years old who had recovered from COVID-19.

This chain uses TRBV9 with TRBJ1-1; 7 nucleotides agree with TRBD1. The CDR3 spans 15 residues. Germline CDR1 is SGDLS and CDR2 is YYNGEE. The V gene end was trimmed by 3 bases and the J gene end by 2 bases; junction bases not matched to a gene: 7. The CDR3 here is CASSAEGAFNTEAFF. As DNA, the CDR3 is TGTGCCAGCAGCGCGGAGGGGGCCTTTAACACTGAAGCTTTCTTT.

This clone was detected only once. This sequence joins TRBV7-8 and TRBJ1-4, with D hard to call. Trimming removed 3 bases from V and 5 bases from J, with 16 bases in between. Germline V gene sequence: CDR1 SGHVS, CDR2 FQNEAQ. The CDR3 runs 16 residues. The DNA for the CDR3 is TGTGCCAGCAGCTTGAATAGCCTGAACTTCAATGAAAAACTGTTTTTT. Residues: CASSLNSLNFNEKLFF.

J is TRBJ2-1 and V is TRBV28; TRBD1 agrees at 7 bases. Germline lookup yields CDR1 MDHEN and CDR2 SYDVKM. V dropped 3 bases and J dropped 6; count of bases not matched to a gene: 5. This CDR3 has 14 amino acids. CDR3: CASSLTGPRNEQFF. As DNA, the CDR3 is TGTGCCAGCAGTTTGACAGGGCCCCGCAATGAGCAGTTCTTC.

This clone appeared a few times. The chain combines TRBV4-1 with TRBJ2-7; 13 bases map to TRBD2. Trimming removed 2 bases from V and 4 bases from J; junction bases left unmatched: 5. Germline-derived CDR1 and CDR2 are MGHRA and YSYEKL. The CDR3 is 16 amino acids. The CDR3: CASSQSTSGGRYEQYF. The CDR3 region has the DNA TGCGCCAGCAGCCAATCGACTAGCGGGGGGAGGTACGAGCAGTACTTC.

CDR3 coding DNA: TGTGCCAGTAGTATCAGACTAGCGGGAGTCCACGAGCAGTACTTC. This translates into CASSIRLAGVHEQYF. V usage is TRBV19 and J usage is TRBJ2-7; TRBD2 agrees at 12 bases. The CDR3 consists of 15 residues. Trimming removed 3 bases from V and 5 bases from J; junction bases left unmatched: 5. Germline lookup yields CDR1 LNHDA and CDR2 SQIVND (reference sequence).

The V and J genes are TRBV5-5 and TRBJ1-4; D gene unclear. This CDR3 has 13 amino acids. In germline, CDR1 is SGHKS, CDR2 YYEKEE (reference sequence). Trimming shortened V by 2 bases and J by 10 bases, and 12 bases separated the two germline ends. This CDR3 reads CASSFETELKLFF. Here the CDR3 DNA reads TGTGCCAGCAGCTTCGAGACGGAGTTAAAACTGTTTTTT.

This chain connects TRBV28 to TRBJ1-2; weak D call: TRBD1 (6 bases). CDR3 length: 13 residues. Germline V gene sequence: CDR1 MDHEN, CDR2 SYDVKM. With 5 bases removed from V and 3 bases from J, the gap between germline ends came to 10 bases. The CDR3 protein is CASSQQGHYGYTF. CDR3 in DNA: TGTGCCAGCAGTCAACAGGGACACTATGGCTACACCTTC.

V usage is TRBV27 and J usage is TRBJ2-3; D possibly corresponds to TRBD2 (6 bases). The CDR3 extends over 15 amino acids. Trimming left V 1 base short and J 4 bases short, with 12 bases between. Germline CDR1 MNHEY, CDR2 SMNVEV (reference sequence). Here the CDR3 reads CASSLFFGSPDTQYF. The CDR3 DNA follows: TGTGCCAGCAGTTTATTTTTCGGGAGCCCAGATACGCAGTATTTT.

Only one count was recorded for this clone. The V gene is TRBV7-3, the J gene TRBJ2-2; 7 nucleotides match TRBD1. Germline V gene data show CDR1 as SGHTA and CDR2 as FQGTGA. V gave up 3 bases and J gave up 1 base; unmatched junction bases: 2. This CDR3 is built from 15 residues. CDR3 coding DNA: TGTGCCAGCAGCTTTCAGGGGGTGAACACCGGGGAGCTGTTTTTT. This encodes CASSFQGVNTGELFF.

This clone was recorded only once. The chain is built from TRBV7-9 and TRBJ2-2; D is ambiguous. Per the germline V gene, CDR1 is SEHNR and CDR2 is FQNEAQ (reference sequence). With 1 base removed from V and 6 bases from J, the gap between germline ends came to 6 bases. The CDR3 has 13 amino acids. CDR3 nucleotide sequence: TGTGCCAGCAGCTTAGAAGCGCCCGGGGAGCTGTTTTTT. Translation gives CASSLEAPGELFF.

CDR3 region: CASSLTPGQGRGYTF. Written as DNA, the CDR3 is TGTGCCAGCAGCTTAACTCCGGGACAGGGTCGTGGCTACACCTTC. The chain links TRBV7-2 to TRBJ1-2, with TRBD1 identical over 9 bases. This CDR3 comprises 15 residues. Germline lookup yields CDR1 SGHTA and CDR2 FQGNSA. The V segment lost 2 bases and the J segment 7 bases; nucleotides outside the gene matches: 8.

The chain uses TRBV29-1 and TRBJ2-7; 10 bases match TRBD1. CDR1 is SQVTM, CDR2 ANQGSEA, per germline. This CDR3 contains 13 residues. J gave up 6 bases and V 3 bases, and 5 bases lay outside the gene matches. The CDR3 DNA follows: TGCAGCGTTGATGGGACAGGGGCTGGCGAGCAGTACTTC. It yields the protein CSVDGTGAGEQYF.

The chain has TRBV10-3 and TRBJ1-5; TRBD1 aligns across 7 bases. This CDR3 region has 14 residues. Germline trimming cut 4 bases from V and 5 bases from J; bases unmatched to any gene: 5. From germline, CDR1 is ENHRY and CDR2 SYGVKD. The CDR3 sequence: CAISAQGNHQPQHF. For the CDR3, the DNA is TGTGCCATCAGTGCACAGGGGAACCATCAGCCCCAGCATTTT.

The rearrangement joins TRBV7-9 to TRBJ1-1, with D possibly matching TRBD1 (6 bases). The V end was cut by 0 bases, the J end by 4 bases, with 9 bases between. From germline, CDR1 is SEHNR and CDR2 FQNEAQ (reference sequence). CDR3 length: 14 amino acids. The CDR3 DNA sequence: TGTGCCAGCAGCTTAGCAGGGGGAAGCACTGAAGCTTTCTTT. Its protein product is CASSLAGGSTEAFF.